These 18 T cell receptor beta chains came from one sample sequenced in a study of PD-1 blockade in classical Hodgkin lymphoma. The method was immunoSEQ multiplex PCR; TCRdb's version includes in-frame clones alone and lacks a portion of them. The profile shows approximately 12,000 clones, 70% to 85% of them singletons. Relapse after autologous stem cell transplantation occurred in every patient, and brentuximab vedotin exposure varied. Specimen: peripheral blood mononuclear cells (PBMCs), collected at baseline. The origin of the receptors is a human donor with classical Hodgkin lymphoma.

The chain combines TRBV28 with TRBJ1-5, with 8 bases that match TRBD1. CDR1 is MDHEN, CDR2 SYDVKM, per germline. This CDR3 has 17 residues. Trimming at V came to 5 bases and at J to 3 bases, leaving 12 bases not matched to a gene. CDR3 sequence: CASSVLGQGMNNQPQHF. Here the CDR3 DNA reads TGTGCCAGCAGTGTGCTCGGACAGGGAATGAACAATCAGCCCCAGCATTTT.

The rearrangement joins TRBV2 to TRBJ1-3, with D hard to call. Trimming removed 3 bases at V and 9 bases at J, with 9 bases between. The germline V gene has CDR1 SNHLY and CDR2 FYNNEI. The CDR3 has 12 residues. The CDR3 sequence: CASSDYWGTIYF. The CDR3 nucleotides read TGTGCCAGCAGTGATTATTGGGGCACCATATATTTT.

V usage is TRBV28 and J usage is TRBJ1-5, with D uncertain. The CDR3 runs to 14 residues. Germline V gives CDR1 MDHEN, CDR2 SYDVKM. Trimming left V 3 bases short and J 7 bases short, with 13 bases between. The CDR3 nucleotides read TGTGCCAGCAGTTTTCTGGGGAGGATACAGCCCCAGCATTTT. This translates into CASSFLGRIQPQHF.

CDR3 sequence reads: CAISGTSGGNTGELFF. As DNA, the CDR3 is TGTGCCATCAGTGGGACTAGCGGGGGAAACACCGGGGAGCTGTTTTTT. The V call is TRBV10-3, the J call TRBJ2-2; 13 bases are a match to TRBD2. There are 16 residues in the CDR3. The V gene's germline CDR1 is ENHRY and CDR2 SYGVKD. With V trimmed by 4 bases and J by 2 bases, 1 base remained unmatched.

This clone has a handful of counts. The DNA for the CDR3 is TGTGCCAGCTCACCAGAGAGGAATCAGCCCCAGCATTTT. Residues: CASSPERNQPQHF. The gene calls are TRBV18 and TRBJ1-5; D unclear. The germline gives CDR1 KGHSH, CDR2 LQKENI. V was shortened by 2 bases and J by 4 bases, with 6 bases between the two germline ends. The CDR3 covers 13 residues.

A few counts support this clone. The chain has TRBV9 and TRBJ2-3; TRBD2 aligns across 8 bases. CDR3 length: 15 amino acids. Trimming at V came to 2 bases and at J to 3 bases, leaving 5 bases not matched to a gene. The germline V gene encodes CDR1 SGDLS and CDR2 YYNGEE. The CDR3 DNA reads as TGTGCCAGCAGCGTCCGGGGCGGGAGGACAGATACGCAGTATTTT. It specifies CASSVRGGRTDTQYF.

This clone came up a few times. This chain joins TRBV4-3 and TRBJ1-5, with TRBD1 matching 9 bases. Per germline, CDR1 LGHNA and CDR2 YSLEER. The CDR3 runs 15 residues. With 3 bases clipped from V and 7 bases from J, the junction kept 7 bases outside the gene matches. In nucleotides, the CDR3 is TGCGCCAGCAGCCAGGACAGGGGAGGATACCAGCCCCAGCATTTT. This gives the protein CASSQDRGGYQPQHF.

This chain links TRBV6-5 with TRBJ1-4; D may be TRBD1 (5 bases). Germline V CDR1 and CDR2: MNHEY, SVGAGI. The CDR3 is 15 amino acids. Trimming removed 6 bases from V and 4 bases from J, with 15 bases in between. The CDR3 nucleotides read TGTGCCAGCAGAGCCTCCGGGACGGTTAATGAAAAACTGTTTTTT. Translating it yields CASRASGTVNEKLFF.

Relative to its sample, this clone is medium-sized. V usage is TRBV5-5 and J usage is TRBJ1-1; maybe TRBD1 (5 bases). V gave up 4 bases and J gave up 7 bases, with 11 bases separating them. This CDR3 is built from 12 residues. Germline V CDR1 and CDR2: SGHKS, YYEKEE (reference sequence). The CDR3 DNA follows: TGTGCCAGCAGCCTTTATGGGGGTGAAGCTTTCTTT. It specifies CASSLYGGEAFF.

This clone was detected only a few times. The chain is built from TRBV5-6 and TRBJ2-7; D is tentatively TRBD1 or TRBD2 (5 bases each). The CDR3 is made up of 12 amino acids. Trimming removed 4 bases at V and 13 bases at J, with 18 bases between. In germline, CDR1 is SGHDT, CDR2 YYEEEE. The CDR3 coding sequence is TGTGCCAGCAGCCAACCCGGGACCCGGTACTACTTC. It specifies CASSQPGTRYYF.

V gene TRBV6-6 combines with J gene TRBJ1-2, with 9 bases matching TRBD1. The length of the CDR3 is 13 residues. The germline V gene encodes CDR1 MNHNY and CDR2 SVGAGI (reference sequence). The ends lost 6 bases at V and 8 bases at J; junction bases unmatched: 7. This CDR3 reads CASRGTGNDGYTF. CDR3 in DNA: TGTGCCAGCAGGGGGACAGGGAATGACGGCTACACCTTC.

This chain links TRBV27 with TRBJ1-5, with D hard to call. This CDR3 is built from 13 residues. V was trimmed by 7 bases and J by 4 bases, leaving 11 bases between them. The germline V gene encodes CDR1 MNHEY and CDR2 SMNVEV (reference sequence). The CDR3 is CASINGGNQPQHF. Written as DNA, the CDR3 is TGTGCCAGCATCAACGGTGGAAATCAGCCCCAGCATTTT.

V is TRBV9 and J is TRBJ2-1; D is perhaps TRBD1 (6 bases). Germline-derived CDR1 and CDR2 are SGDLS and YYNGEE. The CDR3 has 15 amino acids. V dropped 3 bases and J dropped 1 base, with 11 bases sitting between them. CDR3 loop: CASSGFTGSYNEQFF. In nucleotides, the CDR3 is TGTGCCAGCAGCGGATTTACAGGGTCCTACAATGAGCAGTTCTTC.

This clone was seen more than once but under ten times. The rearrangement joins TRBV18 to TRBJ2-7; 14 nucleotides match TRBD2. Germline values: CDR1 KGHSH, CDR2 LQKENI. Germline trimming cut 3 bases from V and 3 bases from J; bases unmatched to any gene: 10. The CDR3 covers 18 residues. The CDR3 sequence is CASSPGTSGRGGLYEQYF. CDR3 nucleotide sequence: TGTGCCAGCTCACCGGGGACTAGCGGGAGAGGGGGCCTCTACGAGCAGTACTTC.

The count of this clone is one. The rearrangement uses TRBV7-2 and TRBJ1-1, with a tentative D call TRBD1 (5 bases). The germline V gene has CDR1 SGHTA and CDR2 FQGNSA. Trimming removed 3 bases from V and 1 base from J, with 9 bases in between. The CDR3 is 14 residues long. DNA of the CDR3: TGTGCCAGCAGCTTCGAGACAGCGAACACTGAAGCTTTCTTT. Encoded protein: CASSFETANTEAFF.

The rearrangement links TRBV6-6 to TRBJ1-2, with D unclear. The V and J ends lost 5 bases and 0 bases respectively, with 13 bases between them. CDR3 length equals 15 residues. Germline CDR1 and CDR2: MNHNY and SVGAGI (reference sequence). CDR3 loop: CASSHPSATNYGYTF. The CDR3 DNA follows: TGTGCCAGCAGTCACCCCTCAGCTACTAACTATGGCTACACCTTC.

This clone was detected once. The rearrangement links TRBV13 to TRBJ1-4; 7 bases map to TRBD1. Germline-derived CDR1 and CDR2 are PRHDT and FYEKMQ (reference sequence). J gave up 7 bases and V 5 bases, and 7 bases lay outside the gene matches. The CDR3 runs to 14 residues. As DNA, the CDR3 is TGTGCCAGCAGCGGTCGACAGGGCACTGAAAAACTGTTTTTT. Translating it yields CASSGRQGTEKLFF.

A note on this clone: One junction end disagrees with the germline gene, perhaps due to a read error. This same CDR3 is encoded by further DNA sequences in the sample. The chain uses TRBV4-1 and TRBJ1-3; no clear D gene. Germline V CDR1 and CDR2: MGHRA, YSYEKL. CDR3 size: 16 residues. In DNA, the CDR3 is TGTGCCAGCAGCCAAGAATATGCCACCTCAGGAAACACCATATATTTT. It is translated as CASSQEYATSGNTIYF.